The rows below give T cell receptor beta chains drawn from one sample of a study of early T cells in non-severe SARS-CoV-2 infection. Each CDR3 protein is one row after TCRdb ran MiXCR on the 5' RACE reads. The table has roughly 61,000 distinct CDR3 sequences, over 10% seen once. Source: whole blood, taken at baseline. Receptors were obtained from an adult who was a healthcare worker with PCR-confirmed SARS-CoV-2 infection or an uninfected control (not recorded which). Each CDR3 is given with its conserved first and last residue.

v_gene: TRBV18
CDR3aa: CASSQDRGRTYEQYF

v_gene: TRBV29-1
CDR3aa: CSVRTPSYEQYF

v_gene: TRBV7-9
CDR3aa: CASSPVGTGAGQRQPQHF

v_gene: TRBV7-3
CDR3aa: CASSLYSGSGTDTQYF

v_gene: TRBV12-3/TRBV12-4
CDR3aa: CASSLARDTIEAFF

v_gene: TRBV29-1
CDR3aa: CSVPPLGGDYGYTF

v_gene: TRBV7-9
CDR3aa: CASSSRLAGDYEQYF

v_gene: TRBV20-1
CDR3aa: CSARPRTSGAPNTGELFF

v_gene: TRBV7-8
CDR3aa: CASSQWPIYEQYF

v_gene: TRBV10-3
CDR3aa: CAIGSISGRSTDTQYF

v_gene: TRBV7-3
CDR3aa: CASSPRKNTGELFF

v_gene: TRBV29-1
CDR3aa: CSAAGTVYGYTF

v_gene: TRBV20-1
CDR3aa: CSAGDTPQETQYF

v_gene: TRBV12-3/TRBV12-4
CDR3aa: CASTRDRASSGNTIYF

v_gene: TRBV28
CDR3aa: CASSPPQDRYEQFF

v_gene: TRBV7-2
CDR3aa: CASSFSGRAAGELFF

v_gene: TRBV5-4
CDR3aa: CASSSKEGVTQYF

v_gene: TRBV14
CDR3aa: CASSHTGENTEAFF

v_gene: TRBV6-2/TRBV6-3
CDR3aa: CASSYTPQGHGYTF

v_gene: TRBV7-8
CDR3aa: CASSFRSVDQPQHF

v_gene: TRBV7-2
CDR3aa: CASSSGLAGADEQFF

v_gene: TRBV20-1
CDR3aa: CSARRGTSGRMSEQYF

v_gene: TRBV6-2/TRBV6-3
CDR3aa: CASSYSYSGETQYF

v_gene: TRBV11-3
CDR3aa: CASSMTSGRWSIQYF